The 24 T cell receptor beta chains reported below all come from one sample, sequenced in a study of blood T cell repertoires in COVID-19. Clones were read by immunoSEQ multiplex PCR, and TCRdb kept only the in-frame ones, dropping some. The repertoire holds more than 250,000 clones, roughly 86% seen once, with about 1.7% in the top ten. Sequenced input: peripheral blood. The receptors here all came from a woman aged 45-60 years with acute or convalescent COVID-19.

The chain is built from TRBV3-1 (or the pseudogene TRBV3-2) and TRBJ2-3; possibly TRBD2 for D (6 bases). The CDR3 runs 19 residues. Germline values: CDR1 LGHDT, CDR2 YNNKEL (reference sequence). Trimming left V 4 bases short and J 3 bases short, with 26 bases between. This CDR3 is CASSPPGGWPSTPTDTQYF. The CDR3 region has the DNA TGTGCCAGCAGCCCCCCCGGGGGTTGGCCCTCGACCCCTACAGATACGCAGTATTTT.

This clone has just one count. Other nucleotide sequences from this sample produce the same CDR3. The chain links TRBV6-1 to TRBJ2-5; TRBD1 aligns across 8 bases. V lost 3 bases and J lost 5; bases outside the gene matches: 2. CDR1 and CDR2 from the germline V gene are MNHNS and SASEGT. This CDR3 is 13 amino acids long. The CDR3, as DNA: TGTGCCAGCAGTGAGGACAGGGTGGAGACCCAGTACTTC. Protein sequence: CASSEDRVETQYF.

The chain carries TRBV19 and TRBJ2-3; TRBD2 might be the D (6 bases). The germline V gene has CDR1 LNHDA and CDR2 SQIVND (reference sequence). Trimming took off 5 bases at V and 0 bases at J, with 18 bases between the two ends. The CDR3 contains 17 residues. The CDR3 spells CASSPYLLGGSTDTQYF. The CDR3 DNA is TGTGCCAGTAGTCCTTACCTCCTGGGGGGTAGCACAGATACGCAGTATTTT.

V gene TRBV19 combines with J gene TRBJ2-7; 11 bases map to TRBD1. CDR1 is LNHDA, CDR2 SQIVND, per germline (reference sequence). V was pared by 2 bases and J by 3 bases, with 3 bases of the junction left unmatched. The CDR3 loop spans 15 amino acids. In DNA form, the CDR3 reads TGTGCCAGTAGTATACAGGGGACAGGGGGCTACGAGCAGTACTTC. Protein sequence: CASSIQGTGGYEQYF.

This chain joins TRBV4-1 and TRBJ1-1; 7 nucleotides agree with TRBD1. V shed 4 bases, J shed 5 bases, and the junction held 16 bases outside the gene matches. The length of the CDR3 is 17 residues. The germline gives CDR1 MGHRA, CDR2 YSYEKL. Here the CDR3 reads CASSPRGGQVPRTEAFF. The DNA of the CDR3 is TGCGCCAGCAGCCCCCGAGGAGGACAGGTCCCTCGGACTGAAGCTTTCTTT.

Only one count was recorded for this clone. The rearrangement uses TRBV28 and TRBJ2-1; 7 bases match TRBD2. The length of the CDR3 is 12 residues. V lost 10 bases and J lost 3; bases outside the gene matches: 3. From germline, CDR1 is MDHEN and CDR2 SYDVKM. CDR3 sequence (DNA): TGTGCCACCAGGGAGGGCTACAATGAGCAGTTCTTC. Translating it yields CATREGYNEQFF. Complete variable domain (other parts from reference TRBV28 and TRBJ2-1): DVKVTQSSRYLVKRTGEKVFLECVQDMDHENMFWYRQDPGLGLRLIYFSYDVKMKEKGDIPEGYSVSREKKERFSLILESASTNQTSMYLCATREGYNEQFFGPGTRLTVL.

The chain links TRBV30 to TRBJ2-7; D perhaps matches TRBD1 (6 bases). This CDR3 has 13 amino acids. Germline CDR1 GTSNPN, CDR2 SVGIG (reference sequence). CDR3 sequence reads: CAHGTARGYEQYF. The CDR3 bases are TGTGCACATGGAACGGCCAGGGGTTACGAGCAGTACTTC.

The J gene is TRBJ1-4, the V gene TRBV5-1; 11 nucleotides align to TRBD1. Trimming removed 0 bases from V and 8 bases from J; junction bases left unmatched: 3. The germline V gene has CDR1 SGHRS and CDR2 YFSETQ. The CDR3 is made up of 15 amino acids. CDR3 residues: CASSLVGQGGEKLFF. CDR3 nucleotides: TGCGCCAGCAGCTTGGTGGGACAGGGGGGAGAAAAACTGTTTTTT.

The chain links TRBV5-1 to TRBJ2-7, with 13 bases that match TRBD2. Germline assignment: CDR1 SGHRS and CDR2 YFSETQ. The length of the CDR3 is 16 residues. J lost 5 bases, V lost 1 base, and 6 bases had no gene match. For the CDR3, the DNA is TGCGCCAGCAGCTTGCTTGGGACTAGCGGGACTCACGAGCAGTACTTC. Protein product: CASSLLGTSGTHEQYF.

The chain has TRBV27 and TRBJ2-7, with 9 bases aligning to TRBD2. CDR1 and CDR2 (germline): MNHEY, SMNVEV (reference sequence). This CDR3 has 15 amino acids. V lost 10 bases and J lost 2; bases outside the gene matches: 12. This chain's CDR3 is CATSSPLAGTYEQYF. The CDR3 coding sequence is TGTGCCACCTCGTCACCTCTAGCGGGGACCTACGAGCAGTACTTC.

The chain has TRBV28 and TRBJ2-5, with 7 bases fitting TRBD1. CDR3 length equals 15 residues. V shed 3 bases, J shed 1 base, and the junction held 5 bases outside the gene matches. Germline V lookup: CDR1 MDHEN, CDR2 SYDVKM. The CDR3 DNA reads TGTGCCAGCAGTTTCCTAGACAGGGTCCAAGAGACCCAGTACTTC. Amino acid sequence: CASSFLDRVQETQYF.

The J gene is TRBJ2-7, the V gene TRBV3-1 (or the pseudogene TRBV3-2); TRBD2 matches 13 bases. The CDR3 is 15 residues long. The V gene's germline CDR1 is LGHDT and CDR2 YNNKEL (reference sequence). The trim removed 4 bases at V and 10 bases at J, leaving 10 bases unmatched. The CDR3 nucleotides read TGTGCCAGCAGCCTCGGCTGGACTAGCGGGGGAAGCCAGTACTTC. Translation gives CASSLGWTSGGSQYF.

The V gene is TRBV10-3, the J gene TRBJ1-1; no clear D gene. Germline CDR1 reads ENHRY; CDR2 reads SYGVKD. V dropped 0 bases and J dropped 4 bases, with 9 bases sitting between them. CDR3 length equals 14 residues. The CDR3 loop is CAISESNRGTEAFF. As DNA, the CDR3 is TGTGCCATCAGTGAGTCGAACCGGGGCACTGAAGCTTTCTTT.

The chain combines TRBV7-3 with TRBJ2-1; D is uncertain. The CDR3 contains 13 residues. Germline CDR1 SGHTA, CDR2 FQGTGA. V lost 4 bases and J lost 4, with 8 bases in between. The CDR3 here is CASSSGGYNEQFF. The DNA for the CDR3 is TGTGCCAGCAGCTCGGGTGGGTACAATGAGCAGTTCTTC. Variable domain in full (rest from reference TRBV7-3 and TRBJ2-1): GAGVSQTPSNKVTEKGKYVELRCDPISGHTALYWYRQSLGQGPEFLIYFQGTGAADDSGLPNDRFFAVRPEGSVSTLKIQRTERGDSAVYLCASSSGGYNEQFFGPGTRLTVL.

The rearrangement joins TRBV7-8 to TRBJ2-6; D perhaps matches TRBD2 (6 bases). V was cut by 3 bases and J by 0 bases, with 15 bases left in between. Germline V gene data show CDR1 as SGHVS and CDR2 as FQNEAQ. The CDR3 has 18 amino acids. The CDR3 protein is CASSFRGTLGSGANVLTF. Here the CDR3 DNA reads TGTGCCAGCAGCTTTCGAGGGACTCTTGGCTCTGGGGCCAACGTCCTGACTTTC. Based on the CDR3 plus reference TRBV7-8 and TRBJ2-6, the full variable domain is GAGVSQSPRYKVAKRGQDVALRCDPISGHVSLFWYQQALGQGPEFLTYFQNEAQLDKSGLPSDRFFAERPEGSVSTLKIQRTQQEDSAVYLCASSFRGTLGSGANVLTFGAGSRLTVL.

The V gene is TRBV2, the J gene TRBJ1-1; 8 bases fit TRBD1. This CDR3 comprises 12 residues. The ends lost 7 bases at V and 8 bases at J; junction bases unmatched: 6. Germline CDR1 and CDR2: SNHLY and FYNNEI. CDR3 region: CASKGQGAEAFF. The CDR3 region has the DNA TGTGCCAGCAAAGGACAGGGCGCGGAAGCTTTCTTT.

Written as DNA, the CDR3 is TGCGCCAGCAGCTTGGACGTCTCCCGAGGAGGTGAAGCTTTCTTT. Its translation is CASSLDVSRGGEAFF. The chain carries TRBV5-1 and TRBJ1-1; D is uncertain. V was pared by 0 bases and J by 7 bases, with 16 bases between. Germline CDR1 and CDR2: SGHRS and YFSETQ. CDR3 length: 15 amino acids.

This clone showed up just once. The rearrangement uses TRBV4-1 and TRBJ2-1, with 7 bases matching TRBD2. In germline, CDR1 is MGHRA, CDR2 YSYEKL. The ends lost 0 bases at V and 5 bases at J; junction bases unmatched: 7. CDR3 size: 16 residues. CDR3 DNA: TGCGCCAGCAGCCAAGAAAGGGGAGGGGATCACAATGAGCAGTTCTTC. It codes for CASSQERGGDHNEQFF.

The V and J genes are TRBV6-5 and TRBJ1-4, with D unclear. The CDR3 is made up of 13 amino acids. From germline, CDR1 is MNHEY and CDR2 SVGAGI. V was pared by 0 bases and J by 4 bases, with 3 bases between. The CDR3 spells CASSYSHNEKLFF. For the CDR3, the DNA is TGTGCCAGCAGTTACTCCCATAATGAAAAACTGTTTTTT.

This rearrangement joins TRBV18 to TRBJ1-1; 8 bases fit TRBD1. This CDR3 is built from 16 residues. Unmatched junction bases numbered 7, after V lost 4 bases and J lost 0 bases. The germline V gene has CDR1 KGHSH and CDR2 LQKENI. The CDR3 DNA reads as TGTGCCAGCTCACTTACAGGGGGAGAGTTGAACACTGAAGCTTTCTTT. Amino acids: CASSLTGGELNTEAFF.

The rearrangement links TRBV7-2 to TRBJ2-5; possible D gene TRBD2, 6 bases. CDR3 length: 13 amino acids. Germline V lookup: CDR1 SGHTA, CDR2 FQGNSA. V was shortened by 5 bases and J by 5 bases, with 12 bases between the two germline ends. Here the CDR3 reads CASSLGGYETQYF. The CDR3 coding sequence is TGTGCCAGCAGCCTCGGAGGGTACGAGACCCAGTACTTC. Using reference TRBV7-2 and TRBJ2-5 for the parts outside the CDR3, the full variable domain is GAGVSQSPSNKVTEKGKDVELRCDPISGHTALYWYRQSLGQGLEFLIYFQGNSAPDKSGLPSDRFSAERTGGSVSTLTIQRTQQEDSAVYLCASSLGGYETQYFGPGTRLLVL.

The chain employs TRBV28 and TRBJ2-1, with 7 bases matching TRBD1. The germline CDR1 and CDR2 sequences are MDHEN and SYDVKM. The CDR3 extends over 14 amino acids. V dropped 2 bases and J dropped 8; count of bases not matched to a gene: 6. The CDR3 DNA follows: TGTGCCAGCAGTTTAGTCAGGGGGTGGTATGAGCAGTTCTTC. Translated, it gives CASSLVRGWYEQFF.

This chain connects TRBV5-1 to TRBJ2-1, with TRBD2 matching over 10 bases. The CDR3 is made up of 14 amino acids. V trimming: 2 bases; J trimming: 5 bases; junction bases outside the gene matches: 1. The germline CDR1 and CDR2 sequences are SGHRS and YFSETQ. The CDR3 loop is CASSFTSGNNEQFF. Written as DNA, the CDR3 is TGCGCCAGCAGCTTTACTAGCGGGAACAATGAGCAGTTCTTC.

The chain links TRBV30 to TRBJ1-5; D not resolved. Germline assignment: CDR1 GTSNPN and CDR2 SVGIG (reference sequence). V dropped 2 bases and J dropped 0 bases, with 11 bases sitting between them. The CDR3 runs 15 residues. The CDR3 loop reads CAWSSFGNSNQPQHF. The CDR3 DNA follows: TGTGCCTGGAGTAGCTTCGGTAATAGCAATCAGCCCCAGCATTTT. The entire variable domain, with the rest obtained from reference TRBV30 and TRBJ1-5, is as follows: SQTIHQWPATLVQPVGSPLSLECTVEGTSNPNLYWYRQAAGRGLQLLFYSVGIGQISSEVPQNLSASRPQDRQFILSSKKLLLSDSGFYLCAWSSFGNSNQPQHFGDGTRLSIL.